This T cell receptor (beta chain) was obtained from a study of tumor-infiltrating lymphocytes in primary liver carcinoma (dated by TCRdb to 2016 to 2017). Context from the whole study: Hepatocellular carcinoma (four) or combined HCC and intrahepatic cholangiocarcinoma (one) was present in the five patients, who were three men and two women aged 30 to 69 years. To link TCRbeta repertoire diversity with the local molecular phenotype, the 25 tumor region samples were profiled using Agilent mRNA microarrays. Across five regions of each liver tumor, along with adjacent normal tissue and blood, the study brought together TCRbeta repertoire sequencing, expression microarrays and whole-exome sequencing. Each sample produced about 3.5 to 7.13 million productive TCRbeta reads, and read depth showed no significant difference between tissue types. Repertoires from technical replicates were highly reproducible, with mean shared-clone rates about 0.86 and correlation coefficients above 0.98. A total of 35 specimens from 5 patients underwent TCRbeta repertoire sequencing, comprising around 25 tumor regions, 5 adjacent noncancerous liver tissues and 5 peripheral blood samples. The tumors of the five patients were staged as T1-T3 N0M0, with maximum diameters ranging from roughly 4.2 to 11 cm. Study-wide conclusions, independent of this receptor: The study included only four to six patients, and the authors note findings should be validated in a larger study. Compared with blood, tumors had a significantly larger share of the repertoire taken up by the top 250 clones (p = 0.039). Because only the TCR beta chain was sequenced and unpaired alpha chains were not captured, true repertoire diversity is likely underestimated. Repertoire overlap was higher between tumor regions (mean approximately 36%) than tumor-adjacent (around 17%) or tumor-blood (approximately 14%) pairs, consistent with antigen-driven expansion. Bulk unsorted samples precluded comparing CD4+ and CD8+ T cell repertoires. Only about 8-25% of top clones were found in all five regions of a tumor, suggesting spatial heterogeneity of tumor-infiltrating T cells.

Germline trimming amounts to 5 bases on V and 0 bases on J, with 7 as the count of junction bases outside the gene matches. As encoded in the germline V gene (reference sequence), CDR1 is SGHNT while CDR2 is YYREEE. The CDR3 has 16 amino acids, counting both end residues. Only the CDR3 part of the read is kept: 48 bases, read in frame from the first base. Points on this clonotype: This receptor's antigen is unknown. The CDR3 ends on some other residue instead of the conserved phenylalanine or tryptophan, so this is likely a read error.

Total RNA and DNA were co-extracted without cell sorting from around 20-30 mg of bulk tissue using the AllPrep DNA/RNA mini kit. Roughly five patients with histopathologically diagnosed primary liver carcinoma underwent surgical resection in China between late 2015 and March 2016. Chronic HBV infection was present in the patients, and the patients were treatment-naive at sampling. Five spatially separated regions were sampled per tumor: superior, inferior, left-lateral and right-lateral poles, plus the tumor centre. Histology showed that every tumor sample contained more than 80% viable tumor cells. Fresh tumor and adjacent tissue pieces were bisected, with one half stored in RNAlater at -80 degrees C and the other half sent for histology. TCRbeta-specific cDNA was reverse-transcribed from about 500 ng total RNA using a constant-region primer and ProtoScript II reverse transcriptase. TCRbeta libraries were built with three nested multiplex PCR rounds, a slightly modified ARM-PCR procedure. Each of the first two PCR rounds ran for roughly 11 cycles and used multiplex TRBV1-TRBV30 forward primers together with a Cbeta reverse primer. Sample barcodes and Illumina adapters were attached in a final 25-cycle PCR using Deep VentR polymerase. Amplicons of 200-500 bp were gel-purified with a QIAquick gel extraction kit before sequencing. An Illumina HiSeq 2500 was used to sequence the TCRbeta amplicons with 250-bp paired-end reads. The published analysis was carried out like this. To recover full CDR3 sequences, reads were quality-trimmed using Trimmomatic v0.33 and paired reads were then merged using FLASH v1.2.11. MiGEC v1.2.1b assigned V, D and J germline segments to the rearranged TCRbeta sequences. Clonotype statistics, along with Shannon-Wiener diversity indices, were calculated using VDJtools v1.0.0. To reduce sampling bias, subsequent analyses other than the diversity analysis used only the 250 most abundant clonotypes in each sample. TCRdb reran the public reads through fastp at Q25 and MiXCR, keeping productive beta chains. Here each entry gathers all rows of one CDR3 protein and keeps the most common genes and DNA. TCRdb's processing, not the authors' own work, is the source of the V and J calls. The sample table holds more than 95,000 distinct CDR3 sequences, of which around 60% were seen once. The ten largest clones represent 7% to 10% of the sample.

The sequence links TRBV5-4 to TRBJ2-4; 8 central bases correspond to TRBD1. The source of this sequence is a woman aged 60 to 75 with primary liver carcinoma and hepatitis B virus infection. Sequenced material: liver tumor tissue from sampling region 3. The label giving this sample's cell subset or site can be read as: tumor region T3, left-lateral pole. In nucleotide form, the sequence is TGTGCCAGCAGACCCGGACAGGGCCTAGCCAAAAACATTCAGTACATC. Translated, it reads CASRPGQGLAKNIQYI.